These T cell receptor beta chains were read from a single sample in a study of T cell changes during pregnancy in multiple sclerosis. Data came from immunoSEQ multiplex PCR; TCRdb stores just in-frame clones and leaves some out. The table has about 70,000 clones, roughly 94% seen once. Sequencing was performed on peripheral blood, taken in the third trimester of pregnancy. The receptor source for this set is a female donor with multiple sclerosis, enrolled in a pregnancy study. The CDR3 runs from the conserved cysteine through the conserved F or W. The order of the fields is CDR3 DNA, CDR3 protein, J gene, clone size, D gene, V gene. D genes are given only for firm matches. Clone sizes are given selectively: once, few, many, or a class where the clone is expanded.

TGTGCCAGCAGCACTCGGACTAGCGGGGGTTACAATGAGCAGTTCTTC CASSTRTSGGYNEQFF TRBJ2-1 - TRBD2 TRBV9
TGTGCCAGCAGCTCCCGGGAGGCCGGGGAGCTGTTTTTT CASSSREAGELFF TRBJ2-2 - TRBD2 TRBV9
TGTGCCAGCAGCTTAGACAGGGAAAAGCACGAGCAGTACTTC CASSLDREKHEQYF TRBJ2-7 - - TRBV7-9
TGTGCCAGTAAGGCGGGACAGGGGAATTCACCCCTCCACTTT CASKAGQGNSPLHF TRBJ1-6 - TRBD1 TRBV19
TGCGCCAGCAGCCAAGGTGGCGGAAAAGAGACCCAGTACTTC CASSQGGGKETQYF TRBJ2-5 - - TRBV4-3
TGCGCCAGCAGCCGCTCAGGACTAGCGGGGGGAGAGACCCAGTACTTC CASSRSGLAGGETQYF TRBJ2-5 - TRBD2 TRBV4-3
TGTGCCAGTAGTACAGCGGGGGGGCTGGATACGCAGTATTTT CASSTAGGLDTQYF TRBJ2-3 - TRBD2 TRBV19
TGTGCCTCCTCCCGGGGGGGGGATCAGCCCCAGCATTTT CASSRGGDQPQHF TRBJ1-5 once - TRBV30
TGTGCCAGTAGTATCAATAGGGCGGGGGATACGCAGTATTTT CASSINRAGDTQYF TRBJ2-3 - - TRBV19
TGTGCCAGCAGTCCCCCAGGGTCCTACGAGCAGTACTTC CASSPPGSYEQYF TRBJ2-7 - - TRBV28
TGTGCCAGTAGTGCGGCTTCGGAGACCCAGTACTTC CASSAASETQYF TRBJ2-5 - - TRBV19
TGCGCCAGCAGCCAAGATTGGAGCACTCAGCCCCAGCATTTT CASSQDWSTQPQHF TRBJ1-5 - - TRBV4-1
TGTGCCAGTAGCCCTGTTTATCGGACTGTAAGCTCCTACGAGCAGTACTTC CASSPVYRTVSSYEQYF TRBJ2-7 - - TRBV19
TGTGCTAGTGGTTTGGTAATTGGAGTTCTTCCCAACGAGCAGTACTTC CASGLVIGVLPNEQYF TRBJ2-7 - - TRBV12-5
TGTGCCATCAGGGACAGGGCCTTCACTGAAGCTTTCTTT CAIRDRAFTEAFF TRBJ1-1 - TRBD1 TRBV10-3
TGTGCCAGCAGCCACTATACAGGGGCTGGAAACACCATATATTTT CASSHYTGAGNTIYF TRBJ1-3 - TRBD1 TRBV14
TGTGCCAGCTCACCAGCAGGGACAGGGGGGTACGAGCAGTACTTC CASSPAGTGGYEQYF TRBJ2-7 - TRBD1 TRBV18
TGCGCCAGCAGCCAAGAAGTGGGGGCGCCTGAGCAGTACTTC CASSQEVGAPEQYF TRBJ2-7 - - TRBV4-3
TGTGCCAGCAGCCCCGTCGGGGGGTCCTATGGCTACACCTTC CASSPVGGSYGYTF TRBJ1-2 once - TRBV7-8
TGTGCTAGTGGTTTGGAATCGGTATATGGCTACACCTTC CASGLESVYGYTF TRBJ1-2 - - TRBV12-5
TGTGCCAGTAGGAACAGCTATGCCTATGGCTACACCTTC CASRNSYAYGYTF TRBJ1-2 - - TRBV19
TGTGCCAGCTCACCACTAAGCGGGGGGGAAAGAGGCGTCGAGCAGTACTTC CASSPLSGGERGVEQYF TRBJ2-7 - TRBD2 TRBV18
TGTGCCAGCTCAATCGACAGGGGCGGAGAAAAACTGTTTTTT CASSIDRGGEKLFF TRBJ1-4 - TRBD1 TRBV18
TGTGCCAGCAGCCCAGGAGGTGGGGAGGACTATGGCTACACCTTC CASSPGGGEDYGYTF TRBJ1-2 - - TRBV7-3
TGTGCCAGCAGCTTAACACCCCGGGGGGGCAGGGTTTGGGAGCAGTACTTC CASSLTPRGGRVWEQYF TRBJ2-7 - TRBD2 TRBV7-3
TGTGCCAGCAGACAGCTTAGTAATGAAAAACTGTTTTTT CASRQLSNEKLFF TRBJ1-4 - - TRBV6-5
TGCAGCGTTGCGACAGGGGTCAACACCGGGGAGCTGTTTTTT CSVATGVNTGELFF TRBJ2-2 few TRBD1 TRBV29-1
TGTGCCAGCAGTTACGGGCAGGGGGATAATTCACCCCTCCACTTT CASSYGQGDNSPLHF TRBJ1-6 few TRBD1 TRBV6-5
TGTGCCAGCAGCCAAACAATCGGTCAAAAATTCCGGGACTATCTGGGTGGCTACACCTTC CASSQTIGQKFRDYLGGYTF TRBJ1-2 - - TRBV14
TGTGCCATCAGTGTACGTTCAGGTTTAAACACTGAAGCTTTCTTT CAISVRSGLNTEAFF TRBJ1-1 once - TRBV10-3
TGTGCCAGCACCCGACAGGGGGGGGAGACCCAGTACTTC CASTRQGGETQYF TRBJ2-5 - TRBD1 TRBV5-4
TGTGCCAGCAGTGATGTCTCTTACGAGCAGTACTTC CASSDVSYEQYF TRBJ2-7 - - TRBV6-1
TGTGCCAGCAGCCCCACCCCCCGGACAGCAACTAATGAAAAACTGTTTTTT CASSPTPRTATNEKLFF TRBJ1-4 - - TRBV7-8